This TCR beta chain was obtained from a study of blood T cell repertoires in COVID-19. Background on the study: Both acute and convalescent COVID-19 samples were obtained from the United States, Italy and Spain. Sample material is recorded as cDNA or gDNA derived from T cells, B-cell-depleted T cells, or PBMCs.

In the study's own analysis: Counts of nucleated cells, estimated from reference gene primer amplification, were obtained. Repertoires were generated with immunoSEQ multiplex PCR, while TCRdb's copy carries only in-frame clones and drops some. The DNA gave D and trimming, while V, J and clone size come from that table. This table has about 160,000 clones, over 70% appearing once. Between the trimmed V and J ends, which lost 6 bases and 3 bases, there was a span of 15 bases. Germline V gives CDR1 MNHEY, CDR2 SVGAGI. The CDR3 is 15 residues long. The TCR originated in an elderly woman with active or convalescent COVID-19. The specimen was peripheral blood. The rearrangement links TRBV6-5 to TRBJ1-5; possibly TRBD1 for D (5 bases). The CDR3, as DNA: TGTGCCAGCAGCTCAGGGTCCCGAGTCAATCAGCCCCAGCATTTT. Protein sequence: CASSSGSRVNQPQHF.